The clone carrying this T cell receptor beta chain was recorded only once. These data originate in a study of shared clonotypes between healthy human individuals. Positive CCR7 selection of CD45RO-negative cells yielded the naive CD8 cells, and terminally differentiated effector memory CD45RA+ cells were excluded. Recent vaccinations or acute infections were absent in the healthy HIV-negative adult donors. Trimming took 8 bases from V and 4 from J, leaving 14 bases between them. The CDR3 sequence is 13 residues long. Germline assignment: CDR1 MNHEY and CDR2 SVGAGI. Assay: immunoSEQ multiplex PCR; the TCRdb copy retains only in-frame clones and omits some. The sample has hundreds of thousands of clones; 95% to 97% are singletons.

The source material was naive CD8+ T cells sorted from blood. This sequence was found in a woman aged 25 to 39 in good health. This chain uses TRBV6-5 with TRBJ1-1, with D uncertain. CDR3 sequence: CASSEEGFTEAFF. Written as DNA, the CDR3 is TGTGCCAGCTCGGAGGAGGGATTCACTGAAGCTTTCTTT.